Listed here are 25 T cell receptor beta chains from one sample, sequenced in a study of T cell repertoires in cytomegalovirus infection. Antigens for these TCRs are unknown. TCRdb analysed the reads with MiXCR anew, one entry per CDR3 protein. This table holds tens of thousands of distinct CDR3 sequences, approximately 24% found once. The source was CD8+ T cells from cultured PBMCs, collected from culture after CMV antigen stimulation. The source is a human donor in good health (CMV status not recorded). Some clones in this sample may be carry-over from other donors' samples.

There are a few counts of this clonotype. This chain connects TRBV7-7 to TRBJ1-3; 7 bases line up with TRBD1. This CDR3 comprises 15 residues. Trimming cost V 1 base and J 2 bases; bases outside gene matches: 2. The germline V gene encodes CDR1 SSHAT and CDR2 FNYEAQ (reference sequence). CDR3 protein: CASSLGDSAGNTIYF. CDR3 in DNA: TGTGCCAGCAGCTTAGGGGACAGCGCTGGAAACACCATATATTTT. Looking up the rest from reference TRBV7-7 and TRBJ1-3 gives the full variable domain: GAGVSQSPRYKVTKRGQDVTLRCDPISSHATLYWYQQALGQGPEFLTYFNYEAQPDKSGLPSDRFSAERPEGSISTLTIQRTEQRDSAMYRCASSLGDSAGNTIYFGEGSWLTVV.

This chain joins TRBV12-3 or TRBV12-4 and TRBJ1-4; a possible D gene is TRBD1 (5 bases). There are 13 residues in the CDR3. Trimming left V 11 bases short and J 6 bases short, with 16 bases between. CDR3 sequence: CACGGVKDEKLFF. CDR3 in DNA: TGTGCCTGCGGGGGAGTTAAAGATGAAAAACTGTTTTTT.

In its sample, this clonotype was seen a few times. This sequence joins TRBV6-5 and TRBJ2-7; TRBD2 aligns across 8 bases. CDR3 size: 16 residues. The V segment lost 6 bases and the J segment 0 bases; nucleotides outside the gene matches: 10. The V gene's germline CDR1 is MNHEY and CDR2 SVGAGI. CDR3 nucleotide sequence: TGTGCCAGCAGACCCGGTACCGGGACTAGCTCCTACGAGCAGTACTTC. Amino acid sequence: CASRPGTGTSSYEQYF.

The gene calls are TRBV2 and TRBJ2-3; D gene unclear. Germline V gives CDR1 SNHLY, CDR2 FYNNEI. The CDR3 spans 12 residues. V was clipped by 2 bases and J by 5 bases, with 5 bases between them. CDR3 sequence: CASSEFVDTQYF. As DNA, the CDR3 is TGTGCCAGCAGTGAATTTGTAGATACGCAGTATTTT.

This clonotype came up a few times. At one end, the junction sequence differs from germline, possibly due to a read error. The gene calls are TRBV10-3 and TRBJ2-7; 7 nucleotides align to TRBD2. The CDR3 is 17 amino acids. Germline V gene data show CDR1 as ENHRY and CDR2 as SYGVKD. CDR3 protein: CAISGSGIERDLYEQYF. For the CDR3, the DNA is TGTGCTATCAGTGGTTCAGGGATAGAGCGGGACCTCTACGAGCAGTACTTC.

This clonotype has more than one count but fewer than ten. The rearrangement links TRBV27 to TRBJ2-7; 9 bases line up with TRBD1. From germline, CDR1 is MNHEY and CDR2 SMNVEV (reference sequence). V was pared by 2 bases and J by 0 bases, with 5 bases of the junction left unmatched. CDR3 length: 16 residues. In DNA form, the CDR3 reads TGTGCCAGCAGTTTAAGGGGACAGGGACTCTCCTACGAGCAGTACTTC. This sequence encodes CASSLRGQGLSYEQYF.

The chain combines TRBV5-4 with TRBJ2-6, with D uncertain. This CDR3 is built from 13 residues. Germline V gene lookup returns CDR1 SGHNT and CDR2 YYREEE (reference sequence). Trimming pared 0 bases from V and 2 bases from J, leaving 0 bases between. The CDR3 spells CASSLAGANVLTF. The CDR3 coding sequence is TGTGCCAGCAGCTTGGCTGGGGCCAACGTCCTGACTTTC.

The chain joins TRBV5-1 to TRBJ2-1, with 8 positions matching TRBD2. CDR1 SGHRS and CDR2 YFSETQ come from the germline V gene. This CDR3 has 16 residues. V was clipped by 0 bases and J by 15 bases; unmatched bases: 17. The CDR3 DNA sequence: TGCGCCAGCAGCTTGGAGTCTAGCGGGTCGCTAACTGTGTGGTTCTTC. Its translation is CASSLESSGSLTVWFF. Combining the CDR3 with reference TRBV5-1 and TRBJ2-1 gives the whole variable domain KAGVTQTPRYLIKTRGQQVTLSCSPISGHRSVSWYQQTPGQGLQFLFEYFSETQRNKGNFPGRFSGRQFSNSRSEMNVSTLELGDSALYLCASSLESSGSLTVWFFGPGTRLTVL.

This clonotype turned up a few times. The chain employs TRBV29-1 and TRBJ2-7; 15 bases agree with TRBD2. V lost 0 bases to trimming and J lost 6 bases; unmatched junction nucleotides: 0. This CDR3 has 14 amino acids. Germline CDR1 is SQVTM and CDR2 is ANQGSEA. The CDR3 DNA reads TGCAGCGTTGAAGAGGGACTAGCGGGGGGCGAGCAGTACTTC. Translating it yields CSVEEGLAGGEQYF.

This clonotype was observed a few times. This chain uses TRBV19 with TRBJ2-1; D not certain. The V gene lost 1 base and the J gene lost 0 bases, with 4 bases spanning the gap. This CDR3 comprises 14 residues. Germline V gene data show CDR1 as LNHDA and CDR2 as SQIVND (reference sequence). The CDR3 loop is CASSIGGSYNEQFF. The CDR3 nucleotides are TGTGCCAGTAGTATAGGGGGCTCCTACAATGAGCAGTTCTTC.

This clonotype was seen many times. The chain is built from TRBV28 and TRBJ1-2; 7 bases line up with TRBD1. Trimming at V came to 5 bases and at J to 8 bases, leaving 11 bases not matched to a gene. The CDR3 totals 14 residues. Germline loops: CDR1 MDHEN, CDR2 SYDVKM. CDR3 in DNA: TGTGCCAGCAGTACCCAGGGGACAGTGTGGGGCTACACCTTC. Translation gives CASSTQGTVWGYTF.

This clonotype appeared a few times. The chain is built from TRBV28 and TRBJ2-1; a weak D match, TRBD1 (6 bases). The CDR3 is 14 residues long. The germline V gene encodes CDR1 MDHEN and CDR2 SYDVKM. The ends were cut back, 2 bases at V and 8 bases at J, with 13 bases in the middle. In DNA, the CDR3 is TGTGCCAGCAGTTTAGACACAGGGTTGGATGAGCAGTTCTTC. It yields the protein CASSLDTGLDEQFF.

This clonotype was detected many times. CDR3 region: CASSLGGGQYGYTF. The CDR3 coding sequence is TGTGCCAGCAGCTTAGGCGGCGGGCAGTATGGCTACACCTTC. The chain combines TRBV7-8 with TRBJ1-2; D is unclear. V was clipped by 1 base and J by 5 bases, with 11 bases between them. This CDR3 region has 14 residues. Germline-derived CDR1 and CDR2 are SGHVS and FQNEAQ.

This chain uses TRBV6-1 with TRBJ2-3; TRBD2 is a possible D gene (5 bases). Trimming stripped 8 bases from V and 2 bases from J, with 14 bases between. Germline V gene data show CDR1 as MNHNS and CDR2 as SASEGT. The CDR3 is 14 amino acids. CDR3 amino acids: CASPRAVNTDTQYF. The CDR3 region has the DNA TGTGCCAGCCCGCGGGCAGTAAACACAGATACGCAGTATTTT.

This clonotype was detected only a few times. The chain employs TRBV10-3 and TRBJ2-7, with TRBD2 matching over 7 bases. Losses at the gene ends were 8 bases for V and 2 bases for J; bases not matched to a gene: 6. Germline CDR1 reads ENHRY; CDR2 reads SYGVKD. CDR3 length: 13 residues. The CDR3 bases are TGTGCCATCGGTCGGGAGGCAGCCTACGAGCAGTACTTC. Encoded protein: CAIGREAAYEQYF.

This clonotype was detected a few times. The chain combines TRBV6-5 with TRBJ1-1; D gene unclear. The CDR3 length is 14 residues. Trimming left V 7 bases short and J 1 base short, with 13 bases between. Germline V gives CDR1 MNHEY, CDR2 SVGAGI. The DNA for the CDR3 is TGTGCCAGCACCCCTCATCAAGGGAACACTGAAGCTTTCTTT. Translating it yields CASTPHQGNTEAFF.

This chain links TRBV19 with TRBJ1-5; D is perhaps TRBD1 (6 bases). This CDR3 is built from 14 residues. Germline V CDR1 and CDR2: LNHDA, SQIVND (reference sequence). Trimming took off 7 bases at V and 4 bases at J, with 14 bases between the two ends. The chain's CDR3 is CASMGGPLNQPQHF. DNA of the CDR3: TGTGCCAGTATGGGGGGCCCCCTAAATCAGCCCCAGCATTTT.

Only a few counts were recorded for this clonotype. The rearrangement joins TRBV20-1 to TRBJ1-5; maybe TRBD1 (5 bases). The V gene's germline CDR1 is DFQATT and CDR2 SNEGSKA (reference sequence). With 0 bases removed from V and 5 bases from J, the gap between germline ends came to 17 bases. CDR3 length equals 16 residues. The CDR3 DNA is TGCAGTGCTAGAGACTTCCATACAGGAGAGGATCAGCCCCAGCATTTT. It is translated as CSARDFHTGEDQPQHF.

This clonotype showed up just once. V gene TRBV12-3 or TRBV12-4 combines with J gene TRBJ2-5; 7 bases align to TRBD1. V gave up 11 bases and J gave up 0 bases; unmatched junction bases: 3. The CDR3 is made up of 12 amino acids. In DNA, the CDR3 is TGTGCCTGCCAGGGGGACCAAGAGACCCAGTACTTC. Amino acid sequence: CACQGDQETQYF.

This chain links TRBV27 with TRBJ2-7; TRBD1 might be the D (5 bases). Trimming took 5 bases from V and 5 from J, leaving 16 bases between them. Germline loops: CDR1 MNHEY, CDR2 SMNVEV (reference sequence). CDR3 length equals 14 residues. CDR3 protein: CASSRGFGSDEQYF. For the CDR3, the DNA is TGTGCCAGCAGTAGGGGTTTTGGTTCCGACGAGCAGTACTTC.

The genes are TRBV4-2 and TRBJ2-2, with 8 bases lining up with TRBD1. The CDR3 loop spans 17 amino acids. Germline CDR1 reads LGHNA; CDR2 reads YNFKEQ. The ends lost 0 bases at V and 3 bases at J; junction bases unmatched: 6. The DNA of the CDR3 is TGTGCCAGCAGCCAAGATAGGACAGGGCTTTACACCGGGGAGCTGTTTTTT. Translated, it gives CASSQDRTGLYTGELFF.

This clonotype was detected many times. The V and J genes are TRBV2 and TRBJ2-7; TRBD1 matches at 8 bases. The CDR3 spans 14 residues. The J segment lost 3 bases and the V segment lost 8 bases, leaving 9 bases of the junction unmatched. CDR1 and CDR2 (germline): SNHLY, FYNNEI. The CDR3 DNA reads TGTGCCAGCCGATGGACAGGGAGCGTCTACGAGCAGTACTTC. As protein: CASRWTGSVYEQYF.

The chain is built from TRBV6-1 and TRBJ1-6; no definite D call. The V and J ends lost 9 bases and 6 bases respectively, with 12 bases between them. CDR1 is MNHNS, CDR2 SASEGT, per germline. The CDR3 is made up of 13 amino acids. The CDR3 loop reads CASKPSGNSPLHF. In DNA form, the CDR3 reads TGTGCCAGTAAACCTTCGGGTAATTCACCCCTCCACTTT.

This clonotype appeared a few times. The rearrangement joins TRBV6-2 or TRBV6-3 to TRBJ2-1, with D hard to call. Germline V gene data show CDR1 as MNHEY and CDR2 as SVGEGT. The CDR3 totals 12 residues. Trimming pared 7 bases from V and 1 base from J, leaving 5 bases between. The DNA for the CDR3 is TGTGCCAGCAAGCAGTCCTACAATGAGCAGTTCTTC. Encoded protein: CASKQSYNEQFF.

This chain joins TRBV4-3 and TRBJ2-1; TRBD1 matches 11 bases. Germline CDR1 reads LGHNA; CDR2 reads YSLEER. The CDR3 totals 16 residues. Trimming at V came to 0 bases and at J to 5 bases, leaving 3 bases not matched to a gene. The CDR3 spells CASSQEWDRGDNEQFF. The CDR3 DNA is TGCGCCAGCAGCCAAGAGTGGGACAGGGGGGACAATGAGCAGTTCTTC.